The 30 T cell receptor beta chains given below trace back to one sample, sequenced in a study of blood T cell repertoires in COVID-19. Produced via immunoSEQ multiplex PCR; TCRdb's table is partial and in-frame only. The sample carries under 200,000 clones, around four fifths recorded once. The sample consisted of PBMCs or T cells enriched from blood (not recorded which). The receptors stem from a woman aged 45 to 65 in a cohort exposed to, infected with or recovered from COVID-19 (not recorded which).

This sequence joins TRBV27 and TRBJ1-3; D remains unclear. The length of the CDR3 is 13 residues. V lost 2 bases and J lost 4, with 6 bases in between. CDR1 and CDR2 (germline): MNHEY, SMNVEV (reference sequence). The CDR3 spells CASSLAVGNTIYF. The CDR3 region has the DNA TGTGCCAGCAGTTTAGCGGTCGGAAACACCATATATTTT.

The CDR3 DNA is TGTGCCAGCAGCCGACGGACTAGCGGGCAAGAGACCCAGTACTTC. As protein: CASSRRTSGQETQYF. V usage is TRBV7-9 and J usage is TRBJ2-5, with 11 bases identical to TRBD2. In germline, CDR1 is SEHNR, CDR2 FQNEAQ (reference sequence). The CDR3 consists of 15 residues. With 5 bases clipped from V and 2 bases from J, the junction kept 4 bases outside the gene matches.

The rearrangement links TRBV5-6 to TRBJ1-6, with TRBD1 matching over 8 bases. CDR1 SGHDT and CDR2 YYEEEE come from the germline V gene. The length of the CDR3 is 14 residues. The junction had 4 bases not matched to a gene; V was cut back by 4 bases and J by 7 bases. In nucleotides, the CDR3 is TGTGCCAGCAGCGTGGGACAGGCCAATTCACCCCTCCACTTT. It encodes CASSVGQANSPLHF.

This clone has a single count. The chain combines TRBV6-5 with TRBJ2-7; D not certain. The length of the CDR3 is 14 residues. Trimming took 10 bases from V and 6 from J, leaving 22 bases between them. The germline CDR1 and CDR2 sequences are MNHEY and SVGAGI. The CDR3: CATQLDLLRVEQYF. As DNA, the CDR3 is TGTGCCACCCAGTTAGATCTACTTCGGGTCGAGCAGTACTTC.

The CDR3 is CASSIGVAGDPLEQYF. The CDR3 DNA reads as TGTGCCAGTAGTATAGGGGTGGCGGGAGATCCCCTCGAGCAGTACTTC. The rearrangement uses TRBV19 and TRBJ2-7, with 7 bases identical to TRBD2. This CDR3 has 16 amino acids. Germline loops: CDR1 LNHDA, CDR2 SQIVND (reference sequence). V shed 1 base and J 6 bases; nucleotides not matched to a gene: 12.

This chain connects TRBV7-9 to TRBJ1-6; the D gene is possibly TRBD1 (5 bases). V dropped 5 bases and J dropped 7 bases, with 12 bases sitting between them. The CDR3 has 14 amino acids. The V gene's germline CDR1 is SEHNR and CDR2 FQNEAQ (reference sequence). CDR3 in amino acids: CASSPDSSNSPLHF. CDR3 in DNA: TGTGCCAGCAGCCCCGACAGTTCGAATTCACCCCTCCACTTT.

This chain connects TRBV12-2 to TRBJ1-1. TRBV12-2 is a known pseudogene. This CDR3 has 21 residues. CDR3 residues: CASRLGGPGETLTDPHLEAFF. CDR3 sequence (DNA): TGTGCAAGTCGCTTAGGGGGTCCCGGGGAAACCCTGACTGACCCACACCTCGAAGCTTTCTTT.

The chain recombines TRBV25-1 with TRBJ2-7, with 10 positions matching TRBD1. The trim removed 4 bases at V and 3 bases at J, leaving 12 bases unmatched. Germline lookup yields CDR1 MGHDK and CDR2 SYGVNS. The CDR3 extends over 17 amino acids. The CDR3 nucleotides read TGTGCCAGCAGTGGATCGACAGGGGGCGAAATGCACTACGAGCAGTACTTC. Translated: CASSGSTGGEMHYEQYF.

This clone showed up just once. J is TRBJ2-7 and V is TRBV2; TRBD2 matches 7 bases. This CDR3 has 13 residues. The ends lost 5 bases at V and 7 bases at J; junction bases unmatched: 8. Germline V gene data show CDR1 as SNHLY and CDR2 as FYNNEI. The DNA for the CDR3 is TGTGCCAGCAGTAGCCTAGCGGTGGGGGAGCAGTACTTC. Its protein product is CASSSLAVGEQYF.

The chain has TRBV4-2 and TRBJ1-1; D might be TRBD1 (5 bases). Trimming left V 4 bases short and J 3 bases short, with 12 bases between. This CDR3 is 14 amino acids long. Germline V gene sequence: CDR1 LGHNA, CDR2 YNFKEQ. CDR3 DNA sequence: TGTGCCAGCAGCCCTCCAGGGAGGCACACTGAAGCTTTCTTT. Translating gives CASSPPGRHTEAFF.

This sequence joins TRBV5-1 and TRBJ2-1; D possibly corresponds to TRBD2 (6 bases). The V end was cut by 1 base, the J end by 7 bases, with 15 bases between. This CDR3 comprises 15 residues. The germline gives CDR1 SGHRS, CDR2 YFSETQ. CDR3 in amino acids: CASSLSSGLSNEQFF. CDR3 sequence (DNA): TGCGCCAGCAGCTTGTCCAGCGGGTTGTCGAATGAGCAGTTCTTC.

For the CDR3, the DNA is TGTGCCAGCAGCCCAGGTGGAGGGCGGGGGAGCGAGCAGTACTTC. Encoded protein: CASSPGGGRGSEQYF. The chain combines TRBV9 with TRBJ2-7, with 7 bases that match TRBD2. CDR1 is SGDLS and CDR2 is YYNGEE in the germline V gene. The CDR3 runs 15 residues. The ends lost 4 bases at V and 6 bases at J; junction bases unmatched: 13.

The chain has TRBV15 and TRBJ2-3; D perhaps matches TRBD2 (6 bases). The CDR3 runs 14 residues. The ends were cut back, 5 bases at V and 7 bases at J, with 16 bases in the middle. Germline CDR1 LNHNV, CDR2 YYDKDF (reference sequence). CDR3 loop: CATSPLGGKNTQYF. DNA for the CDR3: TGTGCCACCAGCCCGCTTGGAGGGAAAAATACGCAGTATTTT.

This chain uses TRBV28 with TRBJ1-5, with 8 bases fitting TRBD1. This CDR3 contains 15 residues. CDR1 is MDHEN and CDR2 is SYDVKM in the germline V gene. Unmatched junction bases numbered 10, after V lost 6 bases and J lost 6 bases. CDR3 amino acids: CASRFRDRTLQPQHF. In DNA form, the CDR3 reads TGTGCCAGCAGATTCCGGGACAGGACCCTTCAGCCCCAGCATTTT.

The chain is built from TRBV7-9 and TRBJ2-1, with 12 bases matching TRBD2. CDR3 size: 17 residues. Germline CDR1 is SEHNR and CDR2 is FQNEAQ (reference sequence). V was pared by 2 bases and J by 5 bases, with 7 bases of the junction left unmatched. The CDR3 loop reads CASSLLAGGPSDNEQFF. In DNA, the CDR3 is TGTGCCAGCAGCTTACTAGCGGGAGGGCCGTCAGACAATGAGCAGTTCTTC.

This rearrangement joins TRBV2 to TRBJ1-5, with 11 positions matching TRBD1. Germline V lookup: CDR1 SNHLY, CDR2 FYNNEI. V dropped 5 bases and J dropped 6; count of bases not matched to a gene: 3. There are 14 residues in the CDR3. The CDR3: CASSWTGGGQPQHF. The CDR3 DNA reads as TGTGCCAGCAGTTGGACAGGGGGCGGTCAGCCCCAGCATTTT.

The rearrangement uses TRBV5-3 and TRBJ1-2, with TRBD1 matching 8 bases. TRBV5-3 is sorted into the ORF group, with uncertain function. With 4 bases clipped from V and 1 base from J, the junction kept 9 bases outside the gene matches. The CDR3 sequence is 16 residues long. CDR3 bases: TGTGCCAGAAGCCAATTTCCGGGACAGGATAACTATGGCTACACCTTC. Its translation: CARSQFPGQDNYGYTF.

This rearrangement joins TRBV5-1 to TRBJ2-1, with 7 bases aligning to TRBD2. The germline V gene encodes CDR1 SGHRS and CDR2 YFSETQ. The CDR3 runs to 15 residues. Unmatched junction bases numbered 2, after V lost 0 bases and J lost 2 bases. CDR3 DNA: TGCGCCAGCAGCTTGGGGGAGGGTGCCTACAATGAGCAGTTCTTC. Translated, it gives CASSLGEGAYNEQFF.

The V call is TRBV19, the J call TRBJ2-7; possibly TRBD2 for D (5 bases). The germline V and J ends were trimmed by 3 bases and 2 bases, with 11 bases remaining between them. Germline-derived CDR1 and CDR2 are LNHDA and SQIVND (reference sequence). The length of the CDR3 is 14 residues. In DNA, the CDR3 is TGTGCCAGTAGTATTGGGAGCCCCACCTACGAGCAGTACTTC. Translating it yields CASSIGSPTYEQYF.

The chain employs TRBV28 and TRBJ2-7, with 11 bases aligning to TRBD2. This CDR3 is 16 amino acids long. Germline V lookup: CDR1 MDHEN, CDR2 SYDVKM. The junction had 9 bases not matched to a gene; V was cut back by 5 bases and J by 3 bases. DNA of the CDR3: TGTGCCAGCAGTCTGGTAACTAGCGGGAGTATCTACGAGCAGTACTTC. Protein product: CASSLVTSGSIYEQYF. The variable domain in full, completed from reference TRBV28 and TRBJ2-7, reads DVKVTQSSRYLVKRTGEKVFLECVQDMDHENMFWYRQDPGLGLRLIYFSYDVKMKEKGDIPEGYSVSREKKERFSLILESASTNQTSMYLCASSLVTSGSIYEQYFGPGTRLTVT.

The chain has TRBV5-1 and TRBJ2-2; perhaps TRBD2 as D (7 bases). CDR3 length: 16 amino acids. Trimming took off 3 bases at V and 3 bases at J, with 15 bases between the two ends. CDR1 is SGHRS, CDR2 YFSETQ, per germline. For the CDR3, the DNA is TGCGCCAGCAGCTGGAAAGGGGGAGGGGACACCGGGGAGCTGTTTTTT. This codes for CASSWKGGGDTGELFF.

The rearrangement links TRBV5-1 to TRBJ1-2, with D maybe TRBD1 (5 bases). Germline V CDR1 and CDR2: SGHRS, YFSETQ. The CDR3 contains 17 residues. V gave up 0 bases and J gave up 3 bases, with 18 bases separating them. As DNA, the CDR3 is TGCGCCAGCAGCTTGGCGGATCCGACAGCAAAATACTATGGCTACACCTTC. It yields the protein CASSLADPTAKYYGYTF.

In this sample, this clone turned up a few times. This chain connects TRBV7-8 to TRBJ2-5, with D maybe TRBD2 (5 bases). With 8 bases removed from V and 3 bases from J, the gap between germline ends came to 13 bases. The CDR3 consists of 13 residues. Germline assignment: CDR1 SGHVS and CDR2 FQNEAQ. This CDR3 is CASRGPRKETQYF. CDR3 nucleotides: TGTGCCAGCCGCGGGCCGAGGAAAGAGACCCAGTACTTC.

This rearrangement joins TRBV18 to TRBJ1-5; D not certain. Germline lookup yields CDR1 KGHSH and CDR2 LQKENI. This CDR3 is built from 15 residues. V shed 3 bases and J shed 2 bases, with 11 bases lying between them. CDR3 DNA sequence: TGTGCCAGCTCACCTTTGTCGAGGGGCAATCAGCCCCAGCATTTT. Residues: CASSPLSRGNQPQHF. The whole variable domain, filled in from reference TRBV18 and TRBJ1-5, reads NAGVMQNPRHLVRRRGQEARLRCSPMKGHSHVYWYRQLPEEGLKFMVYLQKENIIDESGMPKERFSAEFPKEGPSILRIQQVVRGDSAAYFCASSPLSRGNQPQHFGDGTRLSIL.

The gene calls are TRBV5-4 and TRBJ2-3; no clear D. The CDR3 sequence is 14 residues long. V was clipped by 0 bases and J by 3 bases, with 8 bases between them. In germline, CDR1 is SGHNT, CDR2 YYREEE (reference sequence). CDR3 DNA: TGTGCCAGCAGCTTGGGAGGTGGTACAGATACGCAGTATTTT. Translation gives CASSLGGGTDTQYF.

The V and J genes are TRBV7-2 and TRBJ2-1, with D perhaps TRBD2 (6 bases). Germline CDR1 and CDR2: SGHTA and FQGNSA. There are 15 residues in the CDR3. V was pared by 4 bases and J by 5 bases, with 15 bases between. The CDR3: CASSSTGTRNNEQFF. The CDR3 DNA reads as TGTGCCAGCAGCTCCACCGGGACTCGCAACAATGAGCAGTTCTTC.

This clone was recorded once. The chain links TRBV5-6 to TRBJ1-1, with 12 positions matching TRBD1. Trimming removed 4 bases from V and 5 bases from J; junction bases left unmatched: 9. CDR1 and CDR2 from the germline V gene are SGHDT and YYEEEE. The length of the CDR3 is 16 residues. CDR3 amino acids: CASSIRDRGQLTEAFF. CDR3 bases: TGTGCCAGCAGCATCCGGGACAGGGGGCAACTAACTGAAGCTTTCTTT.

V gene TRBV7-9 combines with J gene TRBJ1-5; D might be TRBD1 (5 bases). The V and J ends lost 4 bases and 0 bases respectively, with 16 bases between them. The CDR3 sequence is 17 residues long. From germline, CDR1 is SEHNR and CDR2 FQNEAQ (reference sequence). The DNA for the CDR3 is TGTGCCAGCAGCTCCGGGTCTGGACATTATAGCAATCAGCCCCAGCATTTT. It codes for CASSSGSGHYSNQPQHF.

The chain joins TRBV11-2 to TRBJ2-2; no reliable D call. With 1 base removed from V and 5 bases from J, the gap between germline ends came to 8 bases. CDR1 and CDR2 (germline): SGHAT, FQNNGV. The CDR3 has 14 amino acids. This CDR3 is CASSLAGRTGELFF. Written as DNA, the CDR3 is TGTGCCAGCAGCTTAGCCGGTCGTACCGGGGAGCTGTTTTTT.

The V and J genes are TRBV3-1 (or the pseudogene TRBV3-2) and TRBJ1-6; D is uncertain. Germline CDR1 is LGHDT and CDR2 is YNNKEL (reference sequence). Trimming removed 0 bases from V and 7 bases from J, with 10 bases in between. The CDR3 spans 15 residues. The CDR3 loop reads CASSQETGRNSPLHF. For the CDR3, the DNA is TGTGCCAGCAGCCAAGAGACCGGGAGGAATTCACCCCTCCACTTT.